This T cell receptor (beta chain) emerged from a study of T cells in Graves' hyperthyroidism and ophthalmopathy. Study findings and constraints: Ophthalmopathy was distinguished from stable hyperthyroidism by 13 V-J signatures.

Germline-derived CDR1 and CDR2 are SEHNR and FQNEAQ (reference sequence). The CDR3 has 11 amino acids. Trimming shortened V by 8 bases and J by 5 bases, and 7 bases separated the two germline ends. As for this clonotype: The antigen is unknown.

Using more than 8 ml of fresh peripheral blood, PBMCs were prepared. Regions amplified from RNA transcripts were the TCR beta CDR3 regions. An initial round of RT-PCR targeting the TCR CDR3 relied on the HTBI primer set. TCRdb processed the multiplex PCR reads anew with MiXCR; each CDR3 protein has one entry. The sample carries 700,000 or so distinct CDR3 sequences, approximately 16% recorded once. Material: blood. The receptor comes from a young man with Graves' hyperthyroidism. This chain joins TRBV7-9 and TRBJ2-1; D is uncertain. Here the CDR3 reads CASDDHNEQFF. DNA of the CDR3: TGTGCCAGCGACGACCACAATGAGCAGTTCTTC.